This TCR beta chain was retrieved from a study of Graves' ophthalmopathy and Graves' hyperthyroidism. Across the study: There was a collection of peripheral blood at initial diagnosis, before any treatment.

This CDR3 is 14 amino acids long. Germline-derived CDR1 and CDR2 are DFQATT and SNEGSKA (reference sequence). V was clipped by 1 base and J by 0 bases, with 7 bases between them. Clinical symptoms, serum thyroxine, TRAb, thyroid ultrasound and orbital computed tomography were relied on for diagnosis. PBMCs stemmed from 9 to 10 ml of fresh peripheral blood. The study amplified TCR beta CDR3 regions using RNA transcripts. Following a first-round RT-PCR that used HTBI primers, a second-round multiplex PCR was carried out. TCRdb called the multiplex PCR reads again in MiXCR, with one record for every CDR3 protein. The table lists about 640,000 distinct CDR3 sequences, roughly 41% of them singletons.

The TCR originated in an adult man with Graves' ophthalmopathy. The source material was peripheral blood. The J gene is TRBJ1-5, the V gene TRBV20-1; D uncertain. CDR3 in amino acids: CSARARVSNQPQHF. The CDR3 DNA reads TGCAGTGCTAGAGCGAGGGTTAGCAATCAGCCCCAGCATTTT.